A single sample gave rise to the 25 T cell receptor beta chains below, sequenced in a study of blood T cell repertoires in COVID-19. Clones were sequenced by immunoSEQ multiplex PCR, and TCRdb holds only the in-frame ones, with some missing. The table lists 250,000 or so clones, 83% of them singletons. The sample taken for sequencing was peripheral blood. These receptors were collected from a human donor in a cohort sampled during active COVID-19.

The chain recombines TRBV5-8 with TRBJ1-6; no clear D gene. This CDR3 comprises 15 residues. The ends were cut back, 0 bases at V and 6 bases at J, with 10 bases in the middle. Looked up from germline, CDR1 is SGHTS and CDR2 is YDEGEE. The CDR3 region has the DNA TGTGCCAGCAGCTTGGAATTTGTCGTTAATTCACCCCTCCACTTT. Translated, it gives CASSLEFVVNSPLHF.

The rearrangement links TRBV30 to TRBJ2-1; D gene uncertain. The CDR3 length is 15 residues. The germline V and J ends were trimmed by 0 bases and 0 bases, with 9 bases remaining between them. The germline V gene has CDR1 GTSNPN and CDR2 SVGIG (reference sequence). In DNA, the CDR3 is TGTGCCTGGAGTGTGCCCTGGAGCTCCTACAATGAGCAGTTCTTC. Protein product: CAWSVPWSSYNEQFF.

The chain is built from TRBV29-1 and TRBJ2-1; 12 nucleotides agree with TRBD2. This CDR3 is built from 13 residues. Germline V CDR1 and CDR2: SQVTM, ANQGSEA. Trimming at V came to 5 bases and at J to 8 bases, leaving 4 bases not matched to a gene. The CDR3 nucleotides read TGCAGCGTTTGGACTAGCGGGGTAGATGAGCAGTTCTTC. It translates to CSVWTSGVDEQFF.

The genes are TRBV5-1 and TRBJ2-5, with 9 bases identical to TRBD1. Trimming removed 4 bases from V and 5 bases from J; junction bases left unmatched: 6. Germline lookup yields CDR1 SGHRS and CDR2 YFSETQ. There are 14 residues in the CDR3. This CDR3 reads CASSTGTGRETQYF. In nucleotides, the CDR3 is TGCGCCAGCAGCACCGGGACAGGGAGGGAGACCCAGTACTTC.

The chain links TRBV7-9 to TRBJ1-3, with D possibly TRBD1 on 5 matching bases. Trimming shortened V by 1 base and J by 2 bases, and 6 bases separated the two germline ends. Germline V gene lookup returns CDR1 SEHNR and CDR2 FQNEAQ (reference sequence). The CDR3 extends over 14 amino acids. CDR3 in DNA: TGTGCCAGCAGCTTAGGGGGCGCTGGAAACACCATATATTTT. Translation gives CASSLGGAGNTIYF.

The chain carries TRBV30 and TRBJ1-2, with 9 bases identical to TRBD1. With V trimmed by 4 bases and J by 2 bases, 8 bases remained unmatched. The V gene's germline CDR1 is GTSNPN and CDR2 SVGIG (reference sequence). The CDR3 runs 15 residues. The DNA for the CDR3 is TGTGCCTGGAATCCCCCCGGGACAGGGAACTATGGCTACACCTTC. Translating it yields CAWNPPGTGNYGYTF.

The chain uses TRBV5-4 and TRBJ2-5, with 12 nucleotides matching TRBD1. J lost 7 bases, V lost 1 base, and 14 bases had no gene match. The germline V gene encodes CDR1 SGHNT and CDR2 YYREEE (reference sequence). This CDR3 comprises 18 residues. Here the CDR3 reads CASSLRGQGAGVFWTQYF. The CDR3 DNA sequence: TGTGCCAGCAGCTTGCGGGGACAGGGGGCGGGAGTGTTTTGGACCCAGTACTTC.

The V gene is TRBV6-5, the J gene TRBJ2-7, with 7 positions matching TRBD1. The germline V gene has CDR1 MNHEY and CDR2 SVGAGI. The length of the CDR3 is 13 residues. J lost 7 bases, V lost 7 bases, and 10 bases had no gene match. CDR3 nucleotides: TGTGCCAGCAAGTTTCGACAGGGTGGGGAGCAGTACTTC. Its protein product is CASKFRQGGEQYF.

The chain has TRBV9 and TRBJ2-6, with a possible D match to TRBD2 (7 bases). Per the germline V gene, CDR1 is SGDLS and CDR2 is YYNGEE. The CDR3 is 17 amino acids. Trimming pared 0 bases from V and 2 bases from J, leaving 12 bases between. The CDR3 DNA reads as TGTGCCAGCAGCGTAGTAGGGGGGGGCACTGGGGCCAACGTCCTGACTTTC. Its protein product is CASSVVGGGTGANVLTF.

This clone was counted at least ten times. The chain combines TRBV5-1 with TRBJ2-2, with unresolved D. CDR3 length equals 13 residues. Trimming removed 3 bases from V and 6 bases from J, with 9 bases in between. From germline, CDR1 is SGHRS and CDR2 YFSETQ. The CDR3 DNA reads TGCGCCAGCAGCTCACTTTTACCCGGGGAGCTGTTTTTT. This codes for CASSSLLPGELFF.

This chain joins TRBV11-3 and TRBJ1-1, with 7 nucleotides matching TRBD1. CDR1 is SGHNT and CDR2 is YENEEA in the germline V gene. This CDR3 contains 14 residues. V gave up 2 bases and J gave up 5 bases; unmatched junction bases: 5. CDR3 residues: CASSLTGDTTEAFF. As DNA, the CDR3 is TGTGCCAGCAGCTTAACAGGGGATACTACTGAAGCTTTCTTT.

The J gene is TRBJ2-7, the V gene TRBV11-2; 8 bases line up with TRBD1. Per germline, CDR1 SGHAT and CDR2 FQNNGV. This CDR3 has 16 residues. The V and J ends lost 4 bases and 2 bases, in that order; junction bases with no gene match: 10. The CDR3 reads CASSSRTGTGTYEQYF. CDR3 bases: TGTGCCAGCAGCTCGCGCACCGGGACAGGCACCTACGAGCAGTACTTC. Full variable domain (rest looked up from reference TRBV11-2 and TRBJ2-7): EAGVAQSPRYKIIEKRQSVAFWCNPISGHATLYWYQQILGQGPKLLIQFQNNGVVDDSQLPKDRFSAERLKGVDSTLKIQPAKLEDSAVYLCASSSRTGTGTYEQYFGPGTRLTVT.

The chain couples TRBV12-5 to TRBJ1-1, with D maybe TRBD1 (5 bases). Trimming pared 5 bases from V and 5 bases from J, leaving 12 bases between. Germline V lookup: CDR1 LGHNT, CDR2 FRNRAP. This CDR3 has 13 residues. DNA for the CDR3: TGTGCTAGTGGTCTTAGCGGGGGGACTGAAGCTTTCTTT. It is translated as CASGLSGGTEAFF.

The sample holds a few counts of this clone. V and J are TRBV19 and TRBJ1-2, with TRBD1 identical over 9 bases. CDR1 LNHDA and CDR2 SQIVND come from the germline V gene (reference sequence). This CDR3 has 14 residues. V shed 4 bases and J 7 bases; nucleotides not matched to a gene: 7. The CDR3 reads CASSTNRDRVGYTF. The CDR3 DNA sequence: TGTGCCAGTAGTACAAACCGGGACAGGGTTGGCTACACCTTC.

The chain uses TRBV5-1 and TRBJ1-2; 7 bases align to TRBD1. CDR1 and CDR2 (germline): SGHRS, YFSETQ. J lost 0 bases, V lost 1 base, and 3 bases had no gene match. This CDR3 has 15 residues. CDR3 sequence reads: CASSLSQGANYGYTF. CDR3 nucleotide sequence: TGCGCCAGCAGCTTGAGTCAGGGGGCTAACTATGGCTACACCTTC.

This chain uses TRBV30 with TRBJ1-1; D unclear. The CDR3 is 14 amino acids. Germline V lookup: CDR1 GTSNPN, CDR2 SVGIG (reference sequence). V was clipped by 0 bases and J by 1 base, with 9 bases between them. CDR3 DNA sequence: TGTGCCTGGAGTGTGGGCAGGCGGAACACTGAAGCTTTCTTT. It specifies CAWSVGRRNTEAFF.

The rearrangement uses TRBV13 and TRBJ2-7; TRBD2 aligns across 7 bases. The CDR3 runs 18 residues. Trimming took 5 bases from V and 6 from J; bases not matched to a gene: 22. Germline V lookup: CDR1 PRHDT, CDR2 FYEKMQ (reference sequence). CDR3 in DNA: TGTGCCAGCAGCCAGAGTCACTGGAGCGGGACCTATACCCCCGAGCAGTACTTC. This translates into CASSQSHWSGTYTPEQYF.

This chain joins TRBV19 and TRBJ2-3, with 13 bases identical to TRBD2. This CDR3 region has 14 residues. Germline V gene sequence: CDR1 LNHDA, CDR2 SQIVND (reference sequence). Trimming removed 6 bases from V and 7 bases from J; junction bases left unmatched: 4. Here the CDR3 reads CASSGLAGENTQYF. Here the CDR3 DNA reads TGTGCCAGTAGCGGACTAGCGGGAGAGAATACGCAGTATTTT.

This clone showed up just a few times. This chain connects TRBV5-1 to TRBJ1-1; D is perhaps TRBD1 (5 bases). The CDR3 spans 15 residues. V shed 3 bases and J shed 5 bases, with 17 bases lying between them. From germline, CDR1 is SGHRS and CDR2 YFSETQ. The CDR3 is CASSSYSIRETEAFF. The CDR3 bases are TGCGCCAGCAGCTCCTATTCAATCAGGGAAACTGAAGCTTTCTTT.

The DNA for the CDR3 is TGCGCCAGCAGTATGACAGGGGTTTACGTTGAGCAGTTCTTC. Protein: CASSMTGVYVEQFF. This chain joins TRBV5-1 and TRBJ2-1, with 8 bases that match TRBD1. This CDR3 region has 14 residues. Trimming took 5 bases from V and 9 from J; bases not matched to a gene: 10. Germline CDR1 reads SGHRS; CDR2 reads YFSETQ.

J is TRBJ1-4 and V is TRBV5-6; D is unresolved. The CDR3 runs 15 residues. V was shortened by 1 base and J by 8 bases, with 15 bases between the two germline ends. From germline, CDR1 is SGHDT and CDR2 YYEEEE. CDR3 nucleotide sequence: TGTGCCAGCAGCTTGCAAAAGCTCCGAAACGAAAAACTGTTTTTT. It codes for CASSLQKLRNEKLFF.

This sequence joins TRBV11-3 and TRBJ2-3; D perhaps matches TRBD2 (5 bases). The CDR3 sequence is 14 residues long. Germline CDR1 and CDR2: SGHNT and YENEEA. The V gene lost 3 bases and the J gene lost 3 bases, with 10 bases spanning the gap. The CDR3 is CASSLTSGTDTQYF. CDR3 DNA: TGTGCCAGCAGCTTGACAAGCGGTACAGATACGCAGTATTTT.

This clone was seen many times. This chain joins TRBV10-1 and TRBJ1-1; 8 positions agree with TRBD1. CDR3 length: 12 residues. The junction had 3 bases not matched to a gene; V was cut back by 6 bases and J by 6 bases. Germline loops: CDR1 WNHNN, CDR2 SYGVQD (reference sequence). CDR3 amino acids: CASRGQGAEAFF. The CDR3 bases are TGCGCCAGCAGAGGACAGGGCGCTGAAGCTTTCTTT.

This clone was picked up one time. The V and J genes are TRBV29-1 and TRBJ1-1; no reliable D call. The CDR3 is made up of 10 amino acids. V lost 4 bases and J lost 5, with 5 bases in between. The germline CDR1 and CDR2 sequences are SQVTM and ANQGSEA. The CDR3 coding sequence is TGCAGCGTTGGCCGGACTGAAGCTTTCTTT. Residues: CSVGRTEAFF.

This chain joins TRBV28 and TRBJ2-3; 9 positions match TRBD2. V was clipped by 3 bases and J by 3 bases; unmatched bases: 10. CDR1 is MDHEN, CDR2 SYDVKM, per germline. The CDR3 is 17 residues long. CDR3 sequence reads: CASSFSPQREVTDTQYF. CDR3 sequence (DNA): TGTGCCAGCAGTTTCTCACCTCAGCGGGAGGTAACAGATACGCAGTATTTT. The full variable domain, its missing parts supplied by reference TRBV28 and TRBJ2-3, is DVKVTQSSRYLVKRTGEKVFLECVQDMDHENMFWYRQDPGLGLRLIYFSYDVKMKEKGDIPEGYSVSREKKERFSLILESASTNQTSMYLCASSFSPQREVTDTQYFGPGTRLTVL.